The subject of this entry is one T cell receptor beta chain. The source of the sample is a study of cytomegalovirus exposure and HLA in healthy donors. Researchers ran the PCR with 60 Vbeta and 13 Jbeta primers. Only in-frame clones appear in the TCRdb table, and some are missing; sequencing was by immunoSEQ multiplex PCR. In the table there are 160,000 or so clones, 80% of which are singletons. The ends were cut back, 2 bases at V and 4 bases at J, with 6 bases in the middle. CDR1 and CDR2 (germline): SQVTM, ANQGSEA. The CDR3 consists of 12 residues. Sequencing used PBMCs. The chain joins TRBV29-1 to TRBJ1-3; D remains ambiguous. This clonotype was obtained from a middle-aged man in good health and CMV-seronegative. The CDR3 sequence is CSVELSGNTIYF. The CDR3 coding sequence is TGCAGCGTTGAACTCTCGGGAAACACCATATATTTT.